Below are 9 T cell receptor beta chains sequenced from a single sample in a study of T cell clonality in common variable immunodeficiency. This table comes from immunoSEQ multiplex PCR, and its TCRdb copy is limited to in-frame clones, with some not included. The sample offers about 60,000 clones and no singletons, the top ten holding 1.7%. Sequencing used peripheral blood mononuclear cells. The origin of the receptors is a person aged 18-69 years in good health.

This clone was found many times. Sequencing ends 3 residues short of the CDR3 end; the germline J gene provides the rest. The identical CDR3 is also encoded by other nucleotide sequences in the sample. The rearrangement joins TRBV7-8 to TRBJ1-5; 10 nucleotides align to TRBD1. The CDR3 extends over 16 amino acids. V lost 7 bases to trimming and J lost 6 bases; unmatched junction nucleotides: 12. Per germline, CDR1 SGHVS and CDR2 FQNEAQ. The DNA read from the CDR3 is TGTGCCAGCAACCTAGGGGGGACAGGGGTTGGTCAGCCC. Translating gives CASNLGGTGVGQP. The whole CDR3 protein is CASNLGGTGVGQPQHF.

This clone has a count of ten or more. The CDR3 goes on 3 residues after the read ends, and that part is filled in from the germline J gene. The chain carries TRBV28 and TRBJ1-5; D is unclear. V lost 7 bases and J lost 6, with 19 bases in between. Germline V gene sequence: CDR1 MDHEN, CDR2 SYDVKM. This CDR3 has 15 residues. The CDR3 protein is CASNIQRPRTQPQHF. The part of the CDR3 DNA that was read is TGTGCCAGCAACATTCAGAGGCCCAGAACTCAGCCC.

This clone was found many times. The CDR3 goes on 3 residues after the read ends, and that part is filled in from the germline J gene. The chain combines TRBV10-1 with TRBJ2-7; 7 positions match TRBD1. The V segment lost 0 bases and the J segment 4 bases; nucleotides outside the gene matches: 3. The CDR3 has 14 residues. Germline values: CDR1 WNHNN, CDR2 SYGVQD (reference sequence). CDR3 DNA, as far as it was read: TGCGCCAGCAGTGAGTCCACAGGGGTATACGAG. Translation: CASSESTGVYE. The complete CDR3 protein is CASSESTGVYEQYF.

Comments on this clone: The read comes to an end 3 residues before the CDR3 does, leaving the germline J gene to fill in the end. This chain connects TRBV7-9 to TRBJ1-4; D is ambiguous. Looked up from germline, CDR1 is SEHNR and CDR2 is FQNEAQ (reference sequence). The CDR3 is made up of 14 amino acids. The chain's CDR3 is CNSRRADEIEKLFF. CDR3 DNA, as far as it was read: TGTAACAGCAGAAGGGCAGACGAGATTGAAAAA.

In its sample, this clone was seen many times. The CDR3 end lies 3 residues beyond the end of the read and is filled in from the germline J gene. The chain combines TRBV7-9 with TRBJ1-1; D remains ambiguous. Germline loops: CDR1 SEHNR, CDR2 FQNEAQ (reference sequence). V lost 5 bases to trimming and J lost 4 bases, with 5 bases between them. The length of the CDR3 is 11 residues. The CDR3 is CASSHGTEAFF. The sequenced CDR3 bases are TGTGCCAGCAGCCACGGCACTGAA. The whole variable domain, remainder taken from reference TRBV7-9 and TRBJ1-1, is DTGVSQNPRHKITKRGQNVTFRCDPISEHNRLYWYRQTLGQGPEFLTYFQNEAQLEKSRLLSDRFSAERPKGSFSTLEIQRTEQGDSAMYLCASSHGTEAFFGQGTRLTVV.

This clone showed up many times. The CDR3 goes on 3 residues after the read ends, and that part is filled in from the germline J gene. The chain uses TRBV24-1 and TRBJ2-3; 8 bases agree with TRBD1. Trimming at V came to 4 bases and at J to 2 bases, leaving 4 bases not matched to a gene. CDR3 length equals 15 residues. Germline V CDR1 and CDR2: KGHDR, SFDVKD. The part of the CDR3 DNA that was read is TGTGCCACCAGTGAGGGGACAGGAGACACAGATACG. It encodes CATSEGTGDTDT. The entire CDR3 reads CATSEGTGDTDTQYF.

This clone was detected ten times or more. The read terminates 3 residues ahead of where the CDR3 ends, so the germline J gene completes it. The chain carries TRBV20-1 and TRBJ1-2; 8 nucleotides match TRBD1. The CDR3 consists of 13 residues. Germline V CDR1 and CDR2: DFQATT, SNEGSKA (reference sequence). Trimming took 5 bases from V and 3 from J; bases not matched to a gene: 5. CDR3 region: CSAGDRGDYGYTF. The part of the CDR3 DNA that was read is TGCAGTGCTGGCGACAGGGGCGACTATGGC.

In this sample, this clone turned up many times. The read is 3 residues too short to cover the CDR3 end, so that end is filled in from the germline J gene. The chain carries TRBV10-3 and TRBJ1-2; D is possibly TRBD1 (6 bases). This CDR3 is built from 16 residues. Trimming stripped 2 bases from V and 4 bases from J, with 17 bases between. Germline lookup yields CDR1 ENHRY and CDR2 SYGVKD. The CDR3: CAISEGEGGKGYGYTF. CDR3 DNA (partial): TGTGCCATCAGTGAGGGGGAAGGGGGTAAAGGCTATGGC.

There are many counts of this clone. The CDR3 end lies 3 residues beyond the end of the read and is filled in from the germline J gene. This chain joins TRBV5-1 and TRBJ1-4; tentative D call: TRBD1 (5 bases). The CDR3 spans 15 residues. V was trimmed by 0 bases and J by 5 bases, leaving 11 bases between them. The germline CDR1 and CDR2 sequences are SGHRS and YFSETQ. CDR3 loop: CASSLAQGLNEKLFF. Partial CDR3 DNA: TGCGCCAGCAGCTTGGCCCAGGGCCTCAATGAAAAA.